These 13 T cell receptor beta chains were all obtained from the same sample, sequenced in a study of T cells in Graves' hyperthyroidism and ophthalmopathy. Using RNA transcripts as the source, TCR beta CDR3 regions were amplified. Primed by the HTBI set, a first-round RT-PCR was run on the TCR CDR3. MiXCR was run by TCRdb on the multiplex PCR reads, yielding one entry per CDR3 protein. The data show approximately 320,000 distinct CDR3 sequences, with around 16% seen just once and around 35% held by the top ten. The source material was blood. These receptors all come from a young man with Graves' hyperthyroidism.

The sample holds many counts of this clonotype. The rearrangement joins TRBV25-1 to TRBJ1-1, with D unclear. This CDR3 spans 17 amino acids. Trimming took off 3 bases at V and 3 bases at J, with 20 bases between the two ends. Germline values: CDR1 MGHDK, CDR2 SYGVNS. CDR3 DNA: TGTGCCAGCAGTGACCCTAAGGGTAGGGATGGGGACACTGAAGCTTTCTTT. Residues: CASSDPKGRDGDTEAFF.

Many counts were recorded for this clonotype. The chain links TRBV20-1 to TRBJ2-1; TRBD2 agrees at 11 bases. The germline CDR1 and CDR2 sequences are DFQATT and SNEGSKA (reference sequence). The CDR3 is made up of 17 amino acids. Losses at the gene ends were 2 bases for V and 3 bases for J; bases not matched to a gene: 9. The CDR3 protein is CSARSLAGGRFYNEQFF. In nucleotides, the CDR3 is TGCAGTGCTAGAAGTCTAGCGGGAGGTCGTTTCTACAATGAGCAGTTCTTC.

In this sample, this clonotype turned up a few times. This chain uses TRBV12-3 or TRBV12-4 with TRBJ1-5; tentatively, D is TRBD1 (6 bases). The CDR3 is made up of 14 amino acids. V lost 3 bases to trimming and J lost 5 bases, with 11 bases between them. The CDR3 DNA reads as TGTGCCAGCAGTTTCCTGGGGGCCCATCAGCCCCAGCATTTT. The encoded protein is CASSFLGAHQPQHF.

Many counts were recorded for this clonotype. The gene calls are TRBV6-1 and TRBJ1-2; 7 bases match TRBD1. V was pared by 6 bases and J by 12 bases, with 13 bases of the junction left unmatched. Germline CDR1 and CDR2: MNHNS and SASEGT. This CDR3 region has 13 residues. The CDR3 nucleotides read TGTGCCAGCAGCTCCGGGACAGCGCCTTTTCACACCTTC. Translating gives CASSSGTAPFHTF.

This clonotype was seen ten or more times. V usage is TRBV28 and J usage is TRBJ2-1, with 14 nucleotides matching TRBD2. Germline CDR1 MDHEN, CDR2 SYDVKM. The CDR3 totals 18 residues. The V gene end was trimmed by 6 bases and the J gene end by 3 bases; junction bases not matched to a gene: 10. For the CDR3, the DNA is TGTGCCAGCAGGGGGACTAGCGGGAGTTGGGGAAACTACAATGAGCAGTTCTTC. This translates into CASRGTSGSWGNYNEQFF.

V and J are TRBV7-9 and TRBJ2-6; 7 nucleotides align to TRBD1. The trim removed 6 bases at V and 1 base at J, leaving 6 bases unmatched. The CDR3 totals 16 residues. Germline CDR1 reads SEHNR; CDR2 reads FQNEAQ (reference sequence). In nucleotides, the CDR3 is TGTGCCAGCAGACAGGGGATCTCGTCTGGGGCCAACGTCCTGACTTTC. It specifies CASRQGISSGANVLTF.

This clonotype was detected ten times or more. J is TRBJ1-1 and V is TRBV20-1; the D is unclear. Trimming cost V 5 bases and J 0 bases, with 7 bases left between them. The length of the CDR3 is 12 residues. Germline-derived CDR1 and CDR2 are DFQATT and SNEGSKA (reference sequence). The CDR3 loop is CSALEVNTEAFF. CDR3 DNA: TGCAGTGCTTTAGAGGTGAACACTGAAGCTTTCTTT.

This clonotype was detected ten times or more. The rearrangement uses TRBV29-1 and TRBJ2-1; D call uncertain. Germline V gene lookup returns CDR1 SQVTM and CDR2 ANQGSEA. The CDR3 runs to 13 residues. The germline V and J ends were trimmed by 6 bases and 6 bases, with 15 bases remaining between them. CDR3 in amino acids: CSVRRWGVNEQFF. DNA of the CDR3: TGCAGCGTACGACGGTGGGGTGTCAATGAGCAGTTCTTC.

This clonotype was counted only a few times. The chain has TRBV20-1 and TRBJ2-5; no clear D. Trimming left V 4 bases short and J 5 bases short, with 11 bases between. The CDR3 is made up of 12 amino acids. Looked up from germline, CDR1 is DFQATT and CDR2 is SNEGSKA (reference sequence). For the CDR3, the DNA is TGCAGTGCTATCGGAAGGGTGGAGACCCAGTACTTC. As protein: CSAIGRVETQYF.

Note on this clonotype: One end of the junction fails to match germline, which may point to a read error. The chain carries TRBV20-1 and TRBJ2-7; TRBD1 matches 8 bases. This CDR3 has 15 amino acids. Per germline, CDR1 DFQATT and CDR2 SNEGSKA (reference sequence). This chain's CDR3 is CSVRDARTGTYEQYF. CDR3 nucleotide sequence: TGCAGTGTTAGAGATGCTCGGACAGGGACCTACGAGCAGTACTTC.

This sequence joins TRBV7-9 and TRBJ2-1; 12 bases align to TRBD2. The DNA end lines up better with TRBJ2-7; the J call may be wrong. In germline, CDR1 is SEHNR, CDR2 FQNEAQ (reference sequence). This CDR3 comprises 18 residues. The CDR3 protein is CASSLVQGLAGGPNEQYF. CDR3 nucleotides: TGTGCCAGCAGCTTAGTTCAGGGGCTAGCGGGAGGGCCCAATGAGCAGTACTTC.

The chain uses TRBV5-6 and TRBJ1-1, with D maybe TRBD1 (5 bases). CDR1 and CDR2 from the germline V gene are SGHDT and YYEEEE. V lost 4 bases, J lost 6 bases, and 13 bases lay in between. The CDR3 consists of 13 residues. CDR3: CASSPSGAAEAFF. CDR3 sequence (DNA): TGTGCCAGCAGCCCAAGCGGGGCGGCTGAAGCTTTCTTT.

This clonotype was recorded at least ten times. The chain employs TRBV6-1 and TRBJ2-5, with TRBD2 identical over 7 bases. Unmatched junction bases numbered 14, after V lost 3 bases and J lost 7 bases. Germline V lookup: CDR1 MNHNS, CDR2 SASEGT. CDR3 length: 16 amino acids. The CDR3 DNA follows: TGTGCCAGCAGTGACGCTTGGAGCGGGGTGTATGGGACCCAGTACTTC. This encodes CASSDAWSGVYGTQYF.